This T cell receptor (beta chain) was recovered during a study of blood T cell repertoires in COVID-19. About the research overall: From the United States, Italy and Spain came samples of acute and convalescent COVID-19. T cells, B-cell-depleted T cells, or PBMCs supplied cDNA or gDNA.

Original analysis: The assay estimated nucleated cells by amplifying reference gene primers. Clones were read by immunoSEQ multiplex PCR, and TCRdb kept only the in-frame ones, dropping some. V and J calls and clone size follow that table, whereas D and trimming were derived from the DNA. The sample has about 98,000 clones; about 80% are singletons. Concerning this clone: Within the sample, other DNA sequences also encode this same CDR3.

There are 13 residues in the CDR3. CDR1 and CDR2 (germline): SGHTA, FQGNSA. With 1 base removed from V and 1 base from J, the gap between germline ends came to 5 bases. The chain joins TRBV7-2 to TRBJ2-7, with D unclear. The sequence came from a man aged 55 to 69 with acute or convalescent COVID-19. Material for sequencing was peripheral blood. CDR3 amino acids: CASSLGESYEQYV. CDR3 nucleotides: TGTGCCAGCAGCTTAGGAGAATCCTACGAGCAGTACGTC.